This TCR beta chain appears in the sequencing data of a study of neurological immune-mediated disorders. The cDNA was synthesized by means of template-switch 5'RACE, which was carried out with 10-nucleotide random UMIs. From 15-18 subjects, every sequencing run obtained over 200 million TCR-beta sequences. One entry per CDR3 protein, called by TCRdb with MiXCR from the 5' RACE reads. In the table there are roughly 60,000 distinct CDR3 sequences, 2% to 2.5% of which are singletons. The CDR3 sequence is 15 residues long. V lost 1 base to trimming and J lost 7 bases, with 14 bases between them. General study points: No expanded-clone CDR3 amino acid sequence recurred across subjects, suggesting private TCR-beta repertoires. One related-CDR3 cluster, found by phylogenetic grouping, held repertoires of 18 of 34 multiple sclerosis patients and is a possible signature.

This clonotype has at least ten counts. What it binds is not known. The chain links TRBV12-3 or TRBV12-4 to TRBJ1-3, with D possibly TRBD1 on 5 matching bases. The sequencing sample was made of PBMCs. The TCR comes from a man aged 45-65 years with multiple sclerosis. The CDR3 bases are TGTGCCAGCAGTTTAGGGACCGCCGGGGGGAACACCATATATTTT. It is translated as CASSLGTAGGNTIYF.